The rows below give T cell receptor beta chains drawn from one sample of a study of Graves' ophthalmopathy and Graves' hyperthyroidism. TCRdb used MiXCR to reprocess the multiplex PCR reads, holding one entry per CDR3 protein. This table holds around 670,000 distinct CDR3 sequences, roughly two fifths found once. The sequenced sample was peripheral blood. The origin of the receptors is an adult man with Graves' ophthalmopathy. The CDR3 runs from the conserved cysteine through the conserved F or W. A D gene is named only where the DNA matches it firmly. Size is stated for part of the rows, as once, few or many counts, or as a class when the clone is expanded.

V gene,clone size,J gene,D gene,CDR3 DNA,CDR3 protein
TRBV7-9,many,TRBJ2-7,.,TGTGCCAGCAGCCCCGGCATTAAGGGAATTTCCTACGAGCAGTACTTC,CASSPGIKGISYEQYF
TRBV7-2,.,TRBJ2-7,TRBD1,TGTGCCAGCAGTTCCGTAGCCGGGACAGGGACTTACGAGCAGTACTTC,CASSSVAGTGTYEQYF
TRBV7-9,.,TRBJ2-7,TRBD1,TGCGCCAGCAGCGGCACAGGGGCCGCAACCTACGAGCAGTACTTC,CASSGTGAATYEQYF
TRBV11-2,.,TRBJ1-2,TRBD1,TGTGCCAGCAGCCAGGCCATTGGGACAGAGTTTTCCCGTGGCTACACCTTC,CASSQAIGTEFSRGYTF
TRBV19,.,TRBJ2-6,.,TGTGCCACAAAAAGGGCTTCTGGGGCCAACGTCCTGACTTTC,CATKRASGANVLTF
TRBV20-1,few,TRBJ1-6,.,TGCAGTGCTACGAAAGTTGGGAGGGATTCACCCCTCCACTTT,CSATKVGRDSPLHF
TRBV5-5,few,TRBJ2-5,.,TGTGCCAGCAGTAGGAGCCAGGTTGGTCAAGAGACCCAGTACTTC,CASSRSQVGQETQYF
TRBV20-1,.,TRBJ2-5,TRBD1,TGCAGTGCTAGGCTAGGGACAGGGGAGACCCAGTACTTC,CSARLGTGETQYF
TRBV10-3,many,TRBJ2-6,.,TGTGCCATCAGTGCCCGGACGGCCTCGCCCAGGTCTGGGGCCAACGTCCTGACTTTC,CAISARTASPRSGANVLTF
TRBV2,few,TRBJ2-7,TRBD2,TGTGCCAGCAGGCCGCTAGCGGGTAGCTCCTACGAGCAGTACTTC,CASRPLAGSSYEQYF